Each of the 19 T cell receptor beta chains below was sequenced from the same sample in a study of beta chain features in type 1 diabetes. Study findings and constraints: Type 1 diabetes patients had TCRB CDR3s that were shorter (moderately but significantly so) in all four CD4+ subsets.

Expressed TCRB transcripts were sequenced because the entire RNA isolate underwent reverse transcription. Produced via immunoSEQ multiplex PCR; TCRdb's table is partial and in-frame only. The data show under 350,000 clones, with approximately 25% seen just once and more than 0.009% held by the top ten. For these receptors, no antigen is known. The sequenced material came from naive CD4+ T cells from blood. These receptors were taken from a woman between 25 and 40 years old with type 1 diabetes.

The chain recombines TRBV29-1 with TRBJ2-5; unclear D gene. CDR1 and CDR2 (germline): SQVTM, ANQGSEA. The CDR3 covers 12 residues. The V and J ends lost 7 bases and 1 base respectively, with 10 bases between them. The DNA of the CDR3 is TGCAGCGCGCTAGTCGCCCAAGAGACCCAGTACTTC. It specifies CSALVAQETQYF.

The chain has TRBV18 and TRBJ1-1; TRBD1 might be the D (6 bases). Trimming took off 4 bases at V and 0 bases at J, with 15 bases between the two ends. Germline V gives CDR1 KGHSH, CDR2 LQKENI. CDR3 size: 16 residues. CDR3 coding DNA: TGTGCCAGCTCACAACAGGGTGAGGGATTGAACACTGAAGCTTTCTTT. Its protein is CASSQQGEGLNTEAFF.

The chain recombines TRBV4-1 with TRBJ2-1, with 10 bases aligning to TRBD2. The length of the CDR3 is 15 residues. Germline V gene data show CDR1 as MGHRA and CDR2 as YSYEKL. V lost 4 bases and J lost 7; bases outside the gene matches: 7. CDR3: CASSRLAGVGNEQFF. CDR3 nucleotide sequence: TGCGCCAGCAGCCGTCTAGCGGGAGTAGGGAATGAGCAGTTCTTC.

J is TRBJ2-3 and V is TRBV7-2; D uncertain. Germline assignment: CDR1 SGHTA and CDR2 FQGNSA. The V gene lost 1 base and the J gene lost 8 bases, with 13 bases spanning the gap. This CDR3 is built from 14 residues. The CDR3 DNA reads TGTGCCAGCAGCTTAGGCCGGGTCCCCTTTACGCAGTATTTT. Its translation: CASSLGRVPFTQYF. The full variable domain, rest sourced from reference TRBV7-2 and TRBJ2-3, is GAGVSQSPSNKVTEKGKDVELRCDPISGHTALYWYRQSLGQGLEFLIYFQGNSAPDKSGLPSDRFSAERTGGSVSTLTIQRTQQEDSAVYLCASSLGRVPFTQYFGPGTRLTVL.

This clone occurred a few times. This sequence joins TRBV28 and TRBJ1-2, with no clear D. Trimming removed 2 bases at V and 6 bases at J, with 10 bases between. Germline V lookup: CDR1 MDHEN, CDR2 SYDVKM. This CDR3 spans 13 amino acids. The CDR3 reads CASSLSRRDGYTF. The CDR3 DNA is TGTGCCAGCAGTTTAAGTCGGAGGGATGGCTACACCTTC.

Only a few counts were recorded for this clone. The CDR3 nucleotides are TGTGCCAGCAGCCAAGGGACAGGGGGCTTATTTGGGGCCAACGTCCTGACTTTC. It translates to CASSQGTGGLFGANVLTF. V gene TRBV7-6 combines with J gene TRBJ2-6; TRBD1 matches 12 bases. Looked up from germline, CDR1 is SGHVS and CDR2 is FNYEAQ. The CDR3 is 18 residues long. V lost 5 bases and J lost 3; bases outside the gene matches: 8.

V is TRBV18 and J is TRBJ2-7; 8 bases align to TRBD2. The V gene end was trimmed by 3 bases and the J gene end by 2 bases; junction bases not matched to a gene: 12. This CDR3 has 17 residues. Germline V CDR1 and CDR2: KGHSH, LQKENI. The CDR3 sequence is CASSPAGVSGGPYEQYF. CDR3 DNA sequence: TGTGCCAGCTCACCCGCCGGTGTGTCGGGAGGGCCCTACGAGCAGTACTTC.

The V gene is TRBV7-2, the J gene TRBJ1-2; D might be TRBD1 (5 bases). Germline V gene lookup returns CDR1 SGHTA and CDR2 FQGNSA. The V end lost 3 bases, the J end lost 8 bases, and 13 bases lay between the germline ends. The CDR3 loop spans 13 amino acids. CDR3 in DNA: TGTGCCAGCAGCTTCGACAGAACCCACGGCTACACCTTC. Amino acid sequence: CASSFDRTHGYTF.

There are a few counts of this clone. The chain joins TRBV29-1 to TRBJ2-7; D might be TRBD2 (6 bases). V was trimmed by 4 bases and J by 2 bases, leaving 12 bases between them. The V gene's germline CDR1 is SQVTM and CDR2 ANQGSEA. The CDR3 has 13 amino acids. The DNA for the CDR3 is TGCAGCGTTGCCCTAGCGAGAACCTACGAGCAGTACTTC. Translated: CSVALARTYEQYF.

On this clone: Germline is not matched at one junction end, which may reflect a read error. The chain joins TRBV7-2 to TRBJ2-3; 11 nucleotides align to TRBD2. The germline gives CDR1 SGHTA, CDR2 FQGNSA. The CDR3 has 15 residues. The CDR3 region is CASRLAGGSTDTQYF. For the CDR3, the DNA is TGTGCCAGCAGATTAGCGGGAGGGAGTACAGATACGCAGTATTTT.

This chain links TRBV29-1 with TRBJ2-1; 11 nucleotides agree with TRBD1. Germline assignment: CDR1 SQVTM and CDR2 ANQGSEA. There are 14 residues in the CDR3. The V gene end was trimmed by 8 bases and the J gene end by 6 bases; junction bases not matched to a gene: 9. The CDR3 bases are TGCAGCCCGAACGGACAGGGGGCGAGCAATGAGCAGTTCTTC. Its protein product is CSPNGQGASNEQFF.

This chain connects TRBV5-1 to TRBJ1-4; tentatively, D is TRBD1 (6 bases). Germline CDR1 reads SGHRS; CDR2 reads YFSETQ. The V and J ends lost 5 bases and 5 bases respectively, with 10 bases between them. The CDR3 sequence is 13 residues long. The CDR3 reads CASRDDRNEKLFF. The CDR3 DNA sequence: TGCGCCAGCAGGGACGACAGGAATGAAAAACTGTTTTTT.

This chain connects TRBV7-9 to TRBJ1-2; D is possibly TRBD1 (6 bases). The germline V and J ends were trimmed by 4 bases and 7 bases, with 10 bases remaining between them. This CDR3 is 12 amino acids long. Germline values: CDR1 SEHNR, CDR2 FQNEAQ (reference sequence). CDR3 region: CASSSQGFGYTF. CDR3 DNA: TGTGCCAGCAGCTCCCAGGGGTTTGGCTACACCTTC. Supplemented by reference TRBV7-9 and TRBJ1-2, the full variable domain reads DTGVSQNPRHKITKRGQNVTFRCDPISEHNRLYWYRQTLGQGPEFLTYFQNEAQLEKSRLLSDRFSAERPKGSFSTLEIQRTEQGDSAMYLCASSSQGFGYTFGSGTRLTVV.

This clone was seen a few times. The chain links TRBV18 to TRBJ2-1, with a tentative D call TRBD2 (6 bases). The CDR3 extends over 17 amino acids. Looked up from germline, CDR1 is KGHSH and CDR2 is LQKENI. V was clipped by 0 bases and J by 4 bases, with 16 bases between them. DNA of the CDR3: TGTGCCAGCTCACCACCGGCAGGGTTAGGGACTTACAATGAGCAGTTCTTC. Translating it yields CASSPPAGLGTYNEQFF. The full variable domain, in which reference TRBV18 and TRBJ2-1 provide the parts outside the CDR3, is NAGVMQNPRHLVRRRGQEARLRCSPMKGHSHVYWYRQLPEEGLKFMVYLQKENIIDESGMPKERFSAEFPKEGPSILRIQQVVRGDSAAYFCASSPPAGLGTYNEQFFGPGTRLTVL.

There are a few counts of this clone. V is TRBV2 and J is TRBJ2-1, with TRBD1 identical over 11 bases. Germline V gene data show CDR1 as SNHLY and CDR2 as FYNNEI. The CDR3 loop spans 14 amino acids. J gave up 3 bases and V 6 bases, and 1 base lay outside the gene matches. CDR3: CASRGTGGYNEQFF. The CDR3 DNA sequence: TGTGCCAGCAGGGGGACAGGGGGCTACAATGAGCAGTTCTTC.

The V and J genes are TRBV7-3 and TRBJ2-3; D is unresolved. Between the trimmed V and J ends, which lost 4 bases and 2 bases, there was a span of 10 bases. This CDR3 contains 14 residues. Germline CDR1 reads SGHTA; CDR2 reads FQGTGA. In DNA form, the CDR3 reads TGTGCCAGCAGCTCGGTCTCTTCCACAGATACGCAGTATTTT. Its protein product is CASSSVSSTDTQYF. Full variable domain (missing parts from reference TRBV7-3 and TRBJ2-3): GAGVSQTPSNKVTEKGKYVELRCDPISGHTALYWYRQSLGQGPEFLIYFQGTGAADDSGLPNDRFFAVRPEGSVSTLKIQRTERGDSAVYLCASSSVSSTDTQYFGPGTRLTVL.

This clone was counted only a few times. V usage is TRBV5-4 and J usage is TRBJ1-1; D not certain. CDR3 size: 13 residues. With 0 bases removed from V and 2 bases from J, the gap between germline ends came to 5 bases. Germline CDR1 SGHNT, CDR2 YYREEE (reference sequence). CDR3 bases: TGTGCCAGCAGCTTGGCCGGTAACACTGAAGCTTTCTTT. It encodes CASSLAGNTEAFF.

CDR3 sequence: CASSESNGANEKLFF. The CDR3 DNA follows: TGTGCCAGCAGTGAATCAAACGGGGCTAATGAAAAACTGTTTTTT. The chain links TRBV25-1 to TRBJ1-4; D not resolved. CDR3 length: 15 amino acids. CDR1 and CDR2 (germline): MGHDK, SYGVNS. Between the trimmed V and J ends, which lost 1 base and 3 bases, there was a span of 9 bases. The full variable domain, completed using reference TRBV25-1 and TRBJ1-4, is EADIYQTPRYLVIGTGKKITLECSQTMGHDKMYWYQQDPGMELHLIHYSYGVNSTEKGDLSSESTVSRIRTEHFPLTLESARPSHTSQYLCASSESNGANEKLFFGSGTQLSVL.

The chain has TRBV4-2 and TRBJ2-7, with D maybe TRBD1 (5 bases). Between the trimmed V and J ends, which lost 0 bases and 5 bases, there was a span of 11 bases. The CDR3 loop spans 14 amino acids. From germline, CDR1 is LGHNA and CDR2 YNFKEQ. The CDR3 protein is CASSQEGRVDEQYF. For the CDR3, the DNA is TGTGCCAGCAGCCAAGAGGGCAGGGTGGACGAGCAGTACTTC.